The 3 T cell receptor beta chains listed next were all sequenced from one sample in a study of PD-1 blockade in classical Hodgkin lymphoma. Sequencing was performed with immunoSEQ multiplex PCR; in TCRdb, only in-frame clones are kept and a portion is missing. The table lists around 20,000 clones, 70% to 90% of them singletons, with under 25% in the top ten. Described time point: cycle 4 day 1 (C4D1), after six to seven weeks of nivolumab. There was relapse after autologous stem cell transplantation in every patient, and there was variation in brentuximab vedotin exposure. The sample in question was peripheral blood mononuclear cells (PBMCs), obtained before the fourth cycle of nivolumab. These receptors were taken from a human donor with classical Hodgkin lymphoma.

The chain is built from TRBV7-9 and TRBJ2-3; perhaps TRBD2 as D (6 bases). The germline CDR1 and CDR2 sequences are SEHNR and FQNEAQ (reference sequence). Trimming removed 1 base at V and 0 bases at J, with 8 bases between. This CDR3 contains 15 residues. The CDR3 DNA follows: TGTGCCAGCAGCTTAGTTGCGGGAAGCACAGATACGCAGTATTTT. Translated, it gives CASSLVAGSTDTQYF.

This clone was seen a single time. This chain links TRBV15 with TRBJ2-1; D could derive from TRBD1 or TRBD2 (5 bases each). Germline V gene sequence: CDR1 LNHNV, CDR2 YYDKDF (reference sequence). The CDR3 runs to 17 residues. Trimming left V 0 bases short and J 2 bases short, with 14 bases between. This CDR3 reads CATSRDGRQGPYNEQFF. The CDR3 DNA sequence: TGTGCCACCAGCAGAGACGGTCGGCAGGGACCCTACAATGAGCAGTTCTTC.

The chain uses TRBV7-9 and TRBJ2-3; 10 bases fit TRBD2. Germline-derived CDR1 and CDR2 are SEHNR and FQNEAQ (reference sequence). This CDR3 has 18 amino acids. J was trimmed by 5 bases and V by 5 bases; bases with no gene match: 16. CDR3 DNA: TGTGCCAGCAGCCAAGGCTCTAGCGGGGGACTTATCCAAGATACGCAGTATTTT. This encodes CASSQGSSGGLIQDTQYF.